The clone carrying this T cell receptor (beta chain) was detected a few times. The CDR3 loop spans 13 amino acids. Germline CDR1 is MNHNS and CDR2 is SASEGT. V was cut by 6 bases and J by 1 base, with 9 bases left in between. As it was prepared, the TCRbeta library received unique molecular identifiers. From the PCR reads, TCRdb called clonotypes with MiXCR, one entry per CDR3 protein. The repertoire has 400,000 to 500,000 distinct CDR3 sequences, approximately 10% of them found once; the top ten carry about 5%. This sample is drawn from a study of T-cell reconstitution after alpha-beta-depleted transplantation in children.

The chain joins TRBV6-1 to TRBJ1-1; D possibly corresponds to TRBD1 (5 bases). The specimen was PBMCs from the stem cell graft donor, collected from the stem cell graft. This clonotype originated in a human donor who donated a stem cell graft to a child with acute myeloid leukemia. As DNA, the CDR3 is TGTGCCAGCAGGTGGGGGGGGAACACTGAAGCTTTCTTT. This sequence encodes CASRWGGNTEAFF.